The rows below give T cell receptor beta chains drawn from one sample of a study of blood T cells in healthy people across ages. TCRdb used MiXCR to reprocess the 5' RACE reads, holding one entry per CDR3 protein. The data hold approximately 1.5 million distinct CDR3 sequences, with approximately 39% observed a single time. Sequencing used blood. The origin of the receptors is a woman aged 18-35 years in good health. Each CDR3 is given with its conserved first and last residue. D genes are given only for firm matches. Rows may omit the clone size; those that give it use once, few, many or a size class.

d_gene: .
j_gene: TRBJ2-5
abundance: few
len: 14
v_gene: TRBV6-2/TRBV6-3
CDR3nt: TGTGCCAGCAGTTACGGGACAATGCAAGAGACCCAGTACTTC
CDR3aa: CASSYGTMQETQYF

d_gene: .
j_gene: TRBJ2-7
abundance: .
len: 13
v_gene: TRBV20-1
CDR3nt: TGCAGTGCTCCCCTGGCGGGACGGGGCGAGCAGTACTTC
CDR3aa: CSAPLAGRGEQYF

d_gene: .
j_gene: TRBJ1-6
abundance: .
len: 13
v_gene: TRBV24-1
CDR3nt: TGTGCCACCAGCCGGACAGCCAATTCACCCCTCCACTTT
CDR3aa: CATSRTANSPLHF

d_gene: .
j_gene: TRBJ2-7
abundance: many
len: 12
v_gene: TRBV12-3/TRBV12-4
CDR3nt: TGTGCCAGCAGTTTCCAGTTTGGCGAGCAGTACTTC
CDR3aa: CASSFQFGEQYF

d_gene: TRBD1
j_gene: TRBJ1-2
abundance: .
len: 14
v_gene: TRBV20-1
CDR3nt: TGCAGTGCGACGCGGGACAGGGTCAACTATGGCTACACCTTC
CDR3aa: CSATRDRVNYGYTF

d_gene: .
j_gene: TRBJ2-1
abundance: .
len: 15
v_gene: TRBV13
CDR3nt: TGTGCCAGCAGCGCCCGCGATGACAGTTACAATGAGCAGTTCTTC
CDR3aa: CASSARDDSYNEQFF

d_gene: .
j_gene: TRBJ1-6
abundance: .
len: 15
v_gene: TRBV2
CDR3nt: TGTGCCAGCAGTGAATTGGACAGCGTGAATTCACCCCTCCACTTT
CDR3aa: CASSELDSVNSPLHF

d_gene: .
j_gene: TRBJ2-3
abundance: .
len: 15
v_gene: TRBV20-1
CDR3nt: TGCAGTGCTACCGACCCGGGCGGGACCTCAGATACGCAGTATTTT
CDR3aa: CSATDPGGTSDTQYF

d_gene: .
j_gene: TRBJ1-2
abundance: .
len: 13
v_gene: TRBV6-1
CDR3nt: TGTGCCAGCAGTGATCCAGGGAGAGATGGCTACACCTTC
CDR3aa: CASSDPGRDGYTF

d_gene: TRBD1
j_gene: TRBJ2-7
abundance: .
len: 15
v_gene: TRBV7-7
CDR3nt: TGTGCTAGCAGCTGGGGACAGGGGGCTTTGTACGAGCAGTACTTC
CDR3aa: CASSWGQGALYEQYF

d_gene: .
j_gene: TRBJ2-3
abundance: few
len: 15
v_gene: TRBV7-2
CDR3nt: TGTGCCAGCAGCTTAGCGCGGGCGGGTTCAGATACGCAGTATTTT
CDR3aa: CASSLARAGSDTQYF

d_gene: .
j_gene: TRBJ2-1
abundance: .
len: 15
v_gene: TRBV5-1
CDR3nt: TGCGCCAGCTTTGGAGGGGGGGGTCTCTACAATGAGCAGTTCTTC
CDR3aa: CASFGGGGLYNEQFF